The present T cell receptor beta chain was sequenced within a study of T cell changes during pregnancy in multiple sclerosis. Using immunoSEQ multiplex PCR, the repertoire was profiled, and TCRdb retains in-frame clones only, with some absent. The sample records more than 55,000 clones, roughly nine tenths being singletons. Germline trimming cut 7 bases from V and 9 bases from J; bases unmatched to any gene: 14. CDR3 size: 14 residues. The germline gives CDR1 LNHDA, CDR2 SQIVND (reference sequence). The genes are TRBV19 and TRBJ2-5; 7 positions agree with TRBD1. The sample consisted of peripheral blood, taken in the third trimester of pregnancy. The sequence derives from a female donor in good health, enrolled as a control in a pregnancy study. The CDR3 DNA sequence: TGTGCCAGTACCCAGGGACAGTCCGTGGGGGCCCAGTACTTC. Translated, it gives CASTQGQSVGAQYF. Using reference TRBV19 and TRBJ2-5 for the parts outside the CDR3, the full variable domain is DGGITQSPKYLFRKEGQNVTLSCEQNLNHDAMYWYRQDPGQGLRLIYYSQIVNDFQKGDIAEGYSVSREKKESFPLTVTSAQKNPTAFYLCASTQGQSVGAQYFGPGTRLLVL.